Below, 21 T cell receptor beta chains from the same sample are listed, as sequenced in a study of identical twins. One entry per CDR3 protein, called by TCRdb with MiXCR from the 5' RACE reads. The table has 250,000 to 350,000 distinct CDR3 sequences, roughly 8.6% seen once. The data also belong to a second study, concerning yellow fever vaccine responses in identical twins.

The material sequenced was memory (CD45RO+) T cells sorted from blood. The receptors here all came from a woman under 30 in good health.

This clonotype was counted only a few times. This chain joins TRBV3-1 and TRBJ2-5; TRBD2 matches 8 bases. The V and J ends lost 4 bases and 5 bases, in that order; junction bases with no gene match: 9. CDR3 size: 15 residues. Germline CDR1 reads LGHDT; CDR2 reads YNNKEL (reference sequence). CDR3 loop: CASSLKAGGRETQYF. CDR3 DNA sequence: TGTGCCAGCAGCCTCAAGGCGGGGGGCCGGGAGACCCAGTACTTC.

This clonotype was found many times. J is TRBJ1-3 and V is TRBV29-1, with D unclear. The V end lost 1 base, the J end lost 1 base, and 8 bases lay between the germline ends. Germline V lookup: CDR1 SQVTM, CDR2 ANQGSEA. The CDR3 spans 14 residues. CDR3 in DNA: TGCAGCGTTGAAGTTCGGGGTTCTGGAAACACCATATATTTT. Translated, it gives CSVEVRGSGNTIYF.

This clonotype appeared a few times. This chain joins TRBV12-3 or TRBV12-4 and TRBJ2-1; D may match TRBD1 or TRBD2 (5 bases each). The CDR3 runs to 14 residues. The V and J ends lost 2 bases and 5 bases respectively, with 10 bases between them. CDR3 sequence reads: CASSLRGTDNEQFF. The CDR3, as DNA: TGTGCCAGCAGTTTAAGAGGGACCGACAATGAGCAGTTCTTC.

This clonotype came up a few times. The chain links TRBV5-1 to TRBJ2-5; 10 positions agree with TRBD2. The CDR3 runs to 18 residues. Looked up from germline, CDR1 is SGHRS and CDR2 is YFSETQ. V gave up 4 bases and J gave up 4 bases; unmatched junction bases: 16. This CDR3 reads CASSPGRSGGISVETQYF. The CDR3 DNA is TGCGCCAGCAGCCCCGGTCGTAGCGGGGGGATTTCAGTAGAGACCCAGTACTTC. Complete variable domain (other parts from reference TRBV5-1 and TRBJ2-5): KAGVTQTPRYLIKTRGQQVTLSCSPISGHRSVSWYQQTPGQGLQFLFEYFSETQRNKGNFPGRFSGRQFSNSRSEMNVSTLELGDSALYLCASSPGRSGGISVETQYFGPGTRLLVL.

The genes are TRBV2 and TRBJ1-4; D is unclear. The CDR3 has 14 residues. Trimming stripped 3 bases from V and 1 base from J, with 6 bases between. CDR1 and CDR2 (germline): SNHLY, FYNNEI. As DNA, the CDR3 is TGTGCCAGCAGTGAGGAGGGAACTAATGAAAAACTGTTTTTT. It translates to CASSEEGTNEKLFF.

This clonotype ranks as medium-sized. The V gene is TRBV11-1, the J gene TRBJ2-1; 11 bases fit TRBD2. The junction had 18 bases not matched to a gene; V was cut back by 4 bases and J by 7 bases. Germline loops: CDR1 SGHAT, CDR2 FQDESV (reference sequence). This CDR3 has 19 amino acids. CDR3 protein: CASSSTKEISGRGWNEQFF. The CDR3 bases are TGTGCCAGCAGCTCAACCAAAGAGATTAGCGGGAGGGGCTGGAATGAGCAGTTCTTC. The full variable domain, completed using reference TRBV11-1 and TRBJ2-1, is EAEVAQSPRYKITEKSQAVAFWCDPISGHATLYWYRQILGQGPELLVQFQDESVVDDSQLPKDRFSAERLKGVDSTLKIQPAELGDSAMYLCASSSTKEISGRGWNEQFFGPGTRLTVL.

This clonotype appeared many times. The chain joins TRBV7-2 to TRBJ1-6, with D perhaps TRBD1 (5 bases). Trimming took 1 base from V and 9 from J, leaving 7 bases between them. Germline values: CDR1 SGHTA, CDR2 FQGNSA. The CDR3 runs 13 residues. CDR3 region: CASSLEGSSPLHF. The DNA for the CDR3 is TGTGCCAGCAGCTTAGAGGGGAGTTCACCCCTCCACTTT.

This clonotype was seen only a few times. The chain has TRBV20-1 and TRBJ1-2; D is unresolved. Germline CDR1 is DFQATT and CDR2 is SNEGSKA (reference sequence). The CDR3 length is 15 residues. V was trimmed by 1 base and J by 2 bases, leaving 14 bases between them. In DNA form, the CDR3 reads TGCAGTGCTAGAGGGGGAGAGGCCCAAAACTATGGCTACACCTTC. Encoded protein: CSARGGEAQNYGYTF.

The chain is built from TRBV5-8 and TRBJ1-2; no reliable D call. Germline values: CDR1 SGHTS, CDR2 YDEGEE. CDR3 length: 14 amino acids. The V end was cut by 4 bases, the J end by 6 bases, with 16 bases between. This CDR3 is CASSPHLRINGYTF. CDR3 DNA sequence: TGTGCCAGCAGCCCCCATTTGAGGATTAATGGCTACACCTTC.

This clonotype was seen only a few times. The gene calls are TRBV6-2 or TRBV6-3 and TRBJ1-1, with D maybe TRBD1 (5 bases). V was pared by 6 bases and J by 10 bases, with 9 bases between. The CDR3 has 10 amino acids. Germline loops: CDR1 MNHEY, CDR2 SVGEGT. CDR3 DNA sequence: TGTGCCAGCAGCGCAGGGAGAGCTTTCTTT. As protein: CASSAGRAFF.

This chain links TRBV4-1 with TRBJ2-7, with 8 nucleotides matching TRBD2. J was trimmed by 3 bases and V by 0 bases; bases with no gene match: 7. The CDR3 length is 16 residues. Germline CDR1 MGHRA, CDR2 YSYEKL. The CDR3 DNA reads TGCGCCAGCAGCCAAGATGCCCCAGCGGGGGTCTACGAGCAGTACGTC. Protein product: CASSQDAPAGVYEQYV.

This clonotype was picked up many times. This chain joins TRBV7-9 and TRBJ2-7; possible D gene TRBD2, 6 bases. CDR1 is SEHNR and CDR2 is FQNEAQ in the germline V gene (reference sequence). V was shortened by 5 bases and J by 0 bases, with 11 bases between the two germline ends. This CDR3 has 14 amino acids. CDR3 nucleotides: TGTGCCAGCAGCCGCGAGACTAGCTCCTACGAGCAGTACTTC. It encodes CASSRETSSYEQYF.

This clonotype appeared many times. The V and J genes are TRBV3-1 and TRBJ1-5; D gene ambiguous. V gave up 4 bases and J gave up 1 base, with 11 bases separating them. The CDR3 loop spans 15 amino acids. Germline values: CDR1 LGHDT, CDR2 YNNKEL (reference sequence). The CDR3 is CASSLGETSNQPQHF. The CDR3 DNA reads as TGTGCCAGCAGCCTCGGGGAGACCAGCAATCAGCCCCAGCATTTT.

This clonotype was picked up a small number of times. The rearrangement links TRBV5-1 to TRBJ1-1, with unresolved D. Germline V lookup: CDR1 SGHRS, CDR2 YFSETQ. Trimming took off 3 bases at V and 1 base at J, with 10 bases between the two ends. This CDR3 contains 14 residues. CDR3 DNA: TGCGCCAGCAGCTCTCTTACACGGAACACTGAAGCTTTCTTT. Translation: CASSSLTRNTEAFF.

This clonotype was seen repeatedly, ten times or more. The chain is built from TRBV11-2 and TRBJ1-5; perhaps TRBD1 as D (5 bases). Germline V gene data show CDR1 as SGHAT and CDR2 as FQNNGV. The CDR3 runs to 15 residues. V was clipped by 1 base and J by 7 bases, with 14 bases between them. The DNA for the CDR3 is TGTGCCAGCAGCTTAGTTGGCGGGGCCGGACAGCCCCAGCATTTT. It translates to CASSLVGGAGQPQHF.

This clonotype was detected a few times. The CDR3 DNA sequence: TGTGCCAGCAGTTTAAGCGGACAGGTTCCAAATTCACCCCTCCACTTT. Translation gives CASSLSGQVPNSPLHF. The V call is TRBV27, the J call TRBJ1-6, with TRBD1 matching 7 bases. This CDR3 is built from 16 residues. The V and J ends lost 2 bases and 7 bases, in that order; junction bases with no gene match: 8. Germline CDR1 MNHEY, CDR2 SMNVEV (reference sequence).

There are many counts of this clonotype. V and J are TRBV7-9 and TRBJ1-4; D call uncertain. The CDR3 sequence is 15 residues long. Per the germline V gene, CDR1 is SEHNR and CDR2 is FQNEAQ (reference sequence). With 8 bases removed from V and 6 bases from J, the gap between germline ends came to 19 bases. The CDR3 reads CASSATGYSYEKLFF. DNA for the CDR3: TGTGCCAGCTCCGCCACCGGGTATTCTTATGAAAAACTGTTTTTT.

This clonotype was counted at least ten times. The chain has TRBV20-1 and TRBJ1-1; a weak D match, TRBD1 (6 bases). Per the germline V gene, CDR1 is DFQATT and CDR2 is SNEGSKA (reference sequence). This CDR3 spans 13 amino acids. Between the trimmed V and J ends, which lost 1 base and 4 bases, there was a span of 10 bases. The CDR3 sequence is CSARVGGGTEAFF. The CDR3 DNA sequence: TGCAGTGCTAGAGTAGGAGGGGGCACTGAAGCTTTCTTT.

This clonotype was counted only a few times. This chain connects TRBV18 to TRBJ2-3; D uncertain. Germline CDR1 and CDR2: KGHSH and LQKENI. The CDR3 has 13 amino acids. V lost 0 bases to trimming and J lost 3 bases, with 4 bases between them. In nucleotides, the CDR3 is TGTGCCAGCTCACCACCCGTTACAGATACGCAGTATTTT. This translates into CASSPPVTDTQYF.

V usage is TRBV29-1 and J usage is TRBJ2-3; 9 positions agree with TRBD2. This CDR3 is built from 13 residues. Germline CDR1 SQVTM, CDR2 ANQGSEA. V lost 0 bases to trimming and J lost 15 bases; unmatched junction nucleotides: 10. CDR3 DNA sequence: TGCAGCGTTGAAGACCCCCTTGCTAGCGGGAATTATTTT. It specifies CSVEDPLASGNYF.

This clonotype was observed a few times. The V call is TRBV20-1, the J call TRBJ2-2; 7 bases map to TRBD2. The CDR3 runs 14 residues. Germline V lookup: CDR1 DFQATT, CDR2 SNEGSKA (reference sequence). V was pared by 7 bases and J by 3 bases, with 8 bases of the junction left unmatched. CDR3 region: CSVKREGDTGELFF. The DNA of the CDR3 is TGCAGTGTTAAGCGGGAAGGGGACACCGGGGAGCTGTTTTTT.